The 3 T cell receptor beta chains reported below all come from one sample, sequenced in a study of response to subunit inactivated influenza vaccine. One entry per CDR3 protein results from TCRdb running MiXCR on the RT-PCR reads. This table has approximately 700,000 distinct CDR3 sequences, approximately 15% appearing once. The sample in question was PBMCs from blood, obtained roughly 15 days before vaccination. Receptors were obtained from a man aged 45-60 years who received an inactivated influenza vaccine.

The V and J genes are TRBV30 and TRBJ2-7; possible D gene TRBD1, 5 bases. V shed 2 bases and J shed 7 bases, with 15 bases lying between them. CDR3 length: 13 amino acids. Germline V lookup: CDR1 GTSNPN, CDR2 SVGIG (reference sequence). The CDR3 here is CAWSFGASQEQYF. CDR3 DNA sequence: TGTGCCTGGAGTTTTGGGGCCTCACAGGAGCAGTACTTC.

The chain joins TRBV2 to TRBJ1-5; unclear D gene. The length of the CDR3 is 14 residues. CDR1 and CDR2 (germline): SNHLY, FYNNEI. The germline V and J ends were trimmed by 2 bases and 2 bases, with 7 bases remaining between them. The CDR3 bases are TGTGCCAGCAGTGAACATTTGGGCAATCAGCCCCAGCATTTT. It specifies CASSEHLGNQPQHF.

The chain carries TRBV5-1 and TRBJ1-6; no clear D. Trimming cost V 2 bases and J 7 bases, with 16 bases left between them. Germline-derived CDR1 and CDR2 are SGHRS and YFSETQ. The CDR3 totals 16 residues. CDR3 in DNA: TGCGCCAGCAGCTTTGATTGGGGTTCGGGAAATTCACCCCTCCACTTT. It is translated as CASSFDWGSGNSPLHF.